Reported below is one T cell receptor (beta chain). The sample comes from a study of T cell changes during pregnancy in multiple sclerosis. This CDR3 contains 17 residues. CDR1 LNHDA and CDR2 SQIVND come from the germline V gene (reference sequence). Losses at the gene ends were 4 bases for V and 5 bases for J; bases not matched to a gene: 13. Method: immunoSEQ multiplex PCR; TCRdb's copy keeps in-frame clones and lacks some. Of around 88,000 clones in the sample, around 94% were seen once. The source is a female donor with multiple sclerosis, enrolled in a pregnancy study. The sample here was peripheral blood, taken in the first trimester of pregnancy. The chain has TRBV19 and TRBJ2-5; 10 bases line up with TRBD2. CDR3 sequence: CASSTLGLAETRETQYF. CDR3 coding DNA: TGTGCCAGTAGTACTCTTGGACTAGCGGAGACCCGGGAGACCCAGTACTTC.